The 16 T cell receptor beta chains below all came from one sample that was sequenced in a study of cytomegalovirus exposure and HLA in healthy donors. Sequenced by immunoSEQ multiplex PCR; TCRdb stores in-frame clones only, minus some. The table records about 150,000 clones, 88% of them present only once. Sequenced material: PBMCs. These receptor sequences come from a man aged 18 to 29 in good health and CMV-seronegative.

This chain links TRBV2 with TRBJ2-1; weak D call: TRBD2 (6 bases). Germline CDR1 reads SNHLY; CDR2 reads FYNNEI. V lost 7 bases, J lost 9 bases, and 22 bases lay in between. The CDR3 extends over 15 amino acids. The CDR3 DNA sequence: TGTGCCAGCACTGGGACTTCGCCCCCGGTGGGTGAGCAGTTCTTC. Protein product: CASTGTSPPVGEQFF. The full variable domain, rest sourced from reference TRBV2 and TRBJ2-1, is EPEVTQTPSHQVTQMGQEVILRCVPISNHLYFYWYRQILGQKVEFLVSFYNNEISEKSEIFDDQFSVERPDGSNFTLKIRSTKLEDSAMYFCASTGTSPPVGEQFFGPGTRLTVL.

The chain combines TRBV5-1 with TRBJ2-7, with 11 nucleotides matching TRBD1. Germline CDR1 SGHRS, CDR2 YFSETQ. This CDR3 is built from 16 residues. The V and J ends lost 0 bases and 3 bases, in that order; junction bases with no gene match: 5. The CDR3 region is CASSLAPGTGGYEQYF. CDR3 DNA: TGCGCCAGCAGCTTGGCACCTGGGACAGGGGGCTACGAGCAGTACTTC.

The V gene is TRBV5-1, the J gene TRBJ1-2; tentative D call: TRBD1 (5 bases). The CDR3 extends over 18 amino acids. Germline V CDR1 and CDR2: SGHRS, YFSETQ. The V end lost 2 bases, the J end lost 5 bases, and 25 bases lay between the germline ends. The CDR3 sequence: CASSFGGGKGLLDYGYTF. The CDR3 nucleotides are TGCGCCAGCAGCTTCGGGGGAGGGAAAGGATTGCTCGATTATGGCTACACCTTC. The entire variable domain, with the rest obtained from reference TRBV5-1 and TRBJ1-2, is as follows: KAGVTQTPRYLIKTRGQQVTLSCSPISGHRSVSWYQQTPGQGLQFLFEYFSETQRNKGNFPGRFSGRQFSNSRSEMNVSTLELGDSALYLCASSFGGGKGLLDYGYTFGSGTRLTVV.

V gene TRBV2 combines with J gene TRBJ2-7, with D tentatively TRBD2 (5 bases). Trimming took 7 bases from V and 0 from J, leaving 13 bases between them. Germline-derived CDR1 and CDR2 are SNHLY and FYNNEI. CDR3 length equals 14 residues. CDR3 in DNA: TGTGCCAGCACTGAGGGAGAACACTCCTACGAGCAGTACTTC. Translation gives CASTEGEHSYEQYF.

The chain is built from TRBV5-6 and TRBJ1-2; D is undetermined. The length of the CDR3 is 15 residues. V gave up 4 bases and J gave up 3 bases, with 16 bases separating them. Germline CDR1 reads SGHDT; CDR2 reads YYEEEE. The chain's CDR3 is CASSPPGRVYYGYTF. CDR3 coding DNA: TGTGCCAGCAGCCCCCCCGGGAGGGTGTACTATGGCTACACCTTC.

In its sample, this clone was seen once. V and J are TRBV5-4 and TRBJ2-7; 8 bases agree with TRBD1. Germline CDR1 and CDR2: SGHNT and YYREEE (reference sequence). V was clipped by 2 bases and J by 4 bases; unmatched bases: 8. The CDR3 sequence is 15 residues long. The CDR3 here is CASSFSGTGSYEQYF. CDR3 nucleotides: TGTGCCAGCAGCTTCTCCGGGACAGGTTCTTACGAGCAGTACTTC. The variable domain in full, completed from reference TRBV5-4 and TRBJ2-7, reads ETGVTQSPTHLIKTRGQQVTLRCSSQSGHNTVSWYQQALGQGPQFIFQYYREEENGRGNFPPRFSGLQFPNYSSELNVNALELDDSALYLCASSFSGTGSYEQYFGPGTRLTVT.

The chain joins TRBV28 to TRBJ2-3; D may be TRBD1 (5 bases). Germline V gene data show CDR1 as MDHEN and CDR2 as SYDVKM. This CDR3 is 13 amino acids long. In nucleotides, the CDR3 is TGTGCGACAGAGGAAGGAAGCACAGATACGCAGTATTTT. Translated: CATEEGSTDTQYF.

CDR3 loop: CASSRSRAENTQYF. Written as DNA, the CDR3 is TGCGCCAGCTCACGGAGCAGGGCCGAGAATACGCAGTATTTT. The chain carries TRBV5-1 and TRBJ2-3; tentatively, D is TRBD1 (5 bases). This CDR3 region has 14 residues. Looked up from germline, CDR1 is SGHRS and CDR2 is YFSETQ. Trimming stripped 7 bases from V and 7 bases from J, with 19 bases between.

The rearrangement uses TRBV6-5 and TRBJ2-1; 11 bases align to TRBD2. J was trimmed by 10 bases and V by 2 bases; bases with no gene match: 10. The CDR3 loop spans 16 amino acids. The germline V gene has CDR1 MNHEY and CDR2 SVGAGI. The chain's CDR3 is CASSYGSGGAIEEQFF. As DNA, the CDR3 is TGTGCCAGCAGTTACGGTAGCGGGGGGGCGATAGAGGAGCAGTTCTTC.

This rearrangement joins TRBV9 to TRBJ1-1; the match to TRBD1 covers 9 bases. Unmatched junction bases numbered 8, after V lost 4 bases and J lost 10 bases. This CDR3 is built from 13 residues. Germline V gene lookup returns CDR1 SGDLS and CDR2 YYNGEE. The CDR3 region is CASSHGQGPGAFF. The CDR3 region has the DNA TGTGCCAGCAGCCACGGACAGGGGCCAGGAGCTTTCTTT.

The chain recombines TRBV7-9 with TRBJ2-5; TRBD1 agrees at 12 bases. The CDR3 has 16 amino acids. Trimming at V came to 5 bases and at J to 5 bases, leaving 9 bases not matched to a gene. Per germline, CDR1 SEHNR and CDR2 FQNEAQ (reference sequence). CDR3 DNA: TGTGCCAGCAGCAAAACCTCCGGGACAGGGGGCGAGACCCAGTACTTC. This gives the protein CASSKTSGTGGETQYF.

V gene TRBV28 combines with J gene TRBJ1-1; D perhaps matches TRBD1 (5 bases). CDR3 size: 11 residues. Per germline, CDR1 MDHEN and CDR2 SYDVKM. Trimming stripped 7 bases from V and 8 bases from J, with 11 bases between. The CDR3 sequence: CASISQGEAFF. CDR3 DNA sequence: TGTGCCAGCATCAGCCAGGGAGAAGCTTTCTTT. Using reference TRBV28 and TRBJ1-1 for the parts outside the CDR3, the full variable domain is DVKVTQSSRYLVKRTGEKVFLECVQDMDHENMFWYRQDPGLGLRLIYFSYDVKMKEKGDIPEGYSVSREKKERFSLILESASTNQTSMYLCASISQGEAFFGQGTRLTVV.

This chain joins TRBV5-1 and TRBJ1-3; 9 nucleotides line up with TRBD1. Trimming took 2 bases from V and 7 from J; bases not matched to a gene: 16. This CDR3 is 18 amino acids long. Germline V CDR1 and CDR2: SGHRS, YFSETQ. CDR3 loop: CASSLSPSGTGSWNTIYF. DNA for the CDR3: TGCGCCAGCAGCTTATCCCCCTCCGGGACAGGGAGTTGGAACACCATATATTTT.

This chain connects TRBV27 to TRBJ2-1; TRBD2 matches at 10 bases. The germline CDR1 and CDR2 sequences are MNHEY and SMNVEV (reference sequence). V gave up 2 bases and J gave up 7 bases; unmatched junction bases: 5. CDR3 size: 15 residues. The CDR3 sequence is CASSLMRTSGNEQFF. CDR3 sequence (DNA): TGTGCCAGCAGTTTAATGAGGACTAGCGGTAATGAGCAGTTCTTC.

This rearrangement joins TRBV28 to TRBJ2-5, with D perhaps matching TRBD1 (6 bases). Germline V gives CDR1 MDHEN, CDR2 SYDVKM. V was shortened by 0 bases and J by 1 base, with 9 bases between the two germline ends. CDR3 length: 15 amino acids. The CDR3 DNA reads TGTGCCAGCAGTTTATGGATGGACAGCCAAGAGACCCAGTACTTC. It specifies CASSLWMDSQETQYF.

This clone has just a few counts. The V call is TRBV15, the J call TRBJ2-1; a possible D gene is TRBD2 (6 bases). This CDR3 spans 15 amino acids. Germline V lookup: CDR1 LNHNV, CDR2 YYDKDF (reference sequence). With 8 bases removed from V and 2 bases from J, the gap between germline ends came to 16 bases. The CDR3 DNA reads TGTGCCACCCTATCTCGGGCGGGACCCTACAATGAGCAGTTCTTC. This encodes CATLSRAGPYNEQFF. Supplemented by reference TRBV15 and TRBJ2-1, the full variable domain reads DAMVIQNPRYQVTQFGKPVTLSCSQTLNHNVMYWYQQKSSQAPKLLFHYYDKDFNNEADTPDNFQSRRPNTSFCFLDIRSPGLGDTAMYLCATLSRAGPYNEQFFGPGTRLTVL.